The rows below give T cell receptor beta chains drawn from one sample of a study of PD-L1 blockade in urothelial cancer. Some clones are missing from TCRdb's copy, which holds only in-frame ones; the method was immunoSEQ multiplex PCR. Of around 45,000 clones listed, about 87% are singletons. Sequencing was performed on PBMCs, taken around atezolizumab (anti-PD-L1) treatment. The receptor source for this set is a man older than 75 with urothelial cancer. Both conserved end residues are part of each CDR3. D genes are given only for firm matches. Size is omitted from some rows. Given values are once, few, many or a class for expanded clones.

clone_size	d_call	v_call	j_call	cdr3_aa	cdr3_nt
.	TRBD1	TRBV19	TRBJ2-1	CASSLAQGQGVRHEQFF	TGTGCCAGTAGCCTGGCTCAAGGACAGGGGGTTCGGCATGAGCAGTTCTTC
.	.	TRBV4-2	TRBJ2-5	CASSQRLMEETQYF	TGTGCCAGCAGCCAACGACTTATGGAAGAGACCCAGTACTTC
.	TRBD2	TRBV18	TRBJ2-5	CASSPPGLAGGSETQYF	TGTGCCAGCTCACCACCGGGGCTAGCGGGAGGGTCTGAGACCCAGTACTTC
.	.	TRBV10-2	TRBJ1-2	CASGASGSYTF	TGCGCCAGCGGAGCCTCGGGGAGCTACACCTTC
.	TRBD1	TRBV29-1	TRBJ2-5	CSGTGKGGETQYF	TGCAGCGGGACAGGGAAAGGCGGAGAGACCCAGTACTTC
.	.	TRBV5-1	TRBJ2-2	CASRLGEHGTGELFF	TGCGCCAGCAGGTTGGGGGAGCACGGAACCGGGGAGCTGTTTTTT
.	TRBD1	TRBV5-4	TRBJ2-6	CASSLGQGGRTGANVLTF	TGTGCCAGCAGCTTGGGACAGGGGGGAAGGACTGGGGCCAACGTCCTGACTTTC
.	.	TRBV11-2	TRBJ1-1	CASRGQPNTEAFF	TGTGCCAGCAGAGGACAGCCCAACACTGAAGCTTTCTTT
.	.	TRBV29-1	TRBJ1-3	CSVEDPPGVGNTIYF	TGCAGCGTTGAAGATCCCCCCGGGGTCGGAAACACCATATATTTT
.	TRBD2	TRBV27	TRBJ2-7	CASSLSPPGGGTYEQYF	TGTGCCAGCAGTTTATCCCCCCCCGGGGGGGGAACCTACGAGCAGTACTTC
.	.	TRBV6-5	TRBJ2-3	CASEDSNTDTQYF	TGTGCCAGCGAGGACAGTAACACAGATACGCAGTATTTT
few	TRBD1	TRBV4-1	TRBJ1-1	CASSQVGTANTEAFF	TGCGCCAGCAGCCAAGTCGGGACAGCGAACACTGAAGCTTTCTTT
.	.	TRBV5-1	TRBJ2-7	CASSLVRDEQYF	TGCGCCAGCAGCTTGGTTCGGGACGAGCAGTACTTC
.	TRBD1	TRBV27	TRBJ1-2	CASSLTGNYGYTF	TGTGCCAGCAGTTTGACAGGGAACTATGGCTACACCTTC
.	TRBD1	TRBV23-1	TRBJ1-5	CASDRDRGTGNQPQHF	TGCGCCAGCGACCGGGACAGGGGAACGGGCAATCAGCCCCAGCATTTT
.	TRBD1	TRBV30	TRBJ1-5	CAYRQGSGGDQPQHF	TGTGCCTACCGACAGGGCTCTGGGGGAGATCAGCCCCAGCATTTT
few	.	TRBV13	TRBJ1-1	CASGRMGEAFF	TGTGCCAGTGGGAGAATGGGGGAAGCTTTCTTT
few	TRBD1	TRBV18	TRBJ1-5	CASSPEDRSNQPQHF	TGTGCCAGCTCACCCGAGGACAGGTCCAATCAGCCCCAGCATTTT
.	TRBD1	TRBV19	TRBJ1-5	CASSPTGTGSNQPQHF	TGTGCCAGTAGCCCCACCGGGACAGGGAGCAATCAGCCCCAGCATTTT
once	.	TRBV11-3	TRBJ2-3	CASSKRGTDTQYF	TGTGCCAGCTCCAAGCGGGGCACAGATACGCAGTATTTT
.	.	TRBV20-1	TRBJ2-1	CSASPGNEQFF	TGCAGTGCCTCACCCGGCAATGAGCAGTTCTTC
.	.	TRBV30	TRBJ1-2	CAWSRNRLGNYGYTF	TGTGCCTGGTCGAGGAATAGGCTCGGTAACTATGGCTACACCTTC
.	.	TRBV27	TRBJ1-5	CASRGDWWQPQHF	TGTGCCAGCAGGGGGGACTGGTGGCAGCCCCAGCATTTT
.	.	TRBV20-1	TRBJ2-7	CSALGLIEQYF	TGCAGTGCTTTGGGACTTATCGAGCAGTACTTC
few	.	TRBV5-4	TRBJ2-1	CASSFSVEGEQFF	TGTGCCAGCAGCTTTTCGGTCGAGGGTGAGCAGTTCTTC
.	TRBD2	TRBV5-4	TRBJ2-1	CASSSGTSGRHSYNEQFF	TGTGCCAGCAGCTCCGGGACTAGCGGGAGGCACTCCTACAATGAGCAGTTCTTC
.	TRBD2	TRBV9	TRBJ2-1	CASSVAGGREYNEQFF	TGTGCCAGCAGCGTAGCGGGCGGGAGGGAATACAATGAGCAGTTCTTC
.	TRBD1	TRBV5-1	TRBJ2-5	CASSLGDRVETQYF	TGCGCCAGCAGCTTGGGGGACAGGGTAGAGACCCAGTACTTC
.	.	TRBV7-9	TRBJ1-1	CASSPKNTEAFF	TGTGCCAGCAGCCCCAAGAACACTGAAGCTTTCTTT
.	.	TRBV2	TRBJ2-5	CASSEGALETQYF	TGTGCCAGCAGTGAGGGCGCGCTAGAGACCCAGTACTTC
.	.	TRBV11-2	TRBJ2-1	CASSPLGQAYNEQFF	TGTGCCAGCAGCCCACTGGGGCAGGCGTACAATGAGCAGTTCTTC
.	.	TRBV11-2	TRBJ2-1	CASSLAFRNNEQFF	TGTGCCAGCAGCTTAGCTTTTAGAAACAATGAGCAGTTCTTC
.	.	TRBV9	TRBJ2-7	CASSVGSGGASYEQYF	TGTGCCAGCAGCGTAGGCAGCGGAGGCGCCTCCTACGAGCAGTACTTC
once	.	TRBV30	TRBJ2-3	CACSSGDYTQYF	TGTGCCTGCAGTTCGGGGGACTATACGCAGTATTTT
.	.	TRBV18	TRBJ1-3	CASSPPGRGSGNTIYF	TGTGCCAGCTCACCACCGGGGAGGGGCTCTGGAAACACCATATATTTT
.	TRBD1	TRBV7-8	TRBJ2-7	CASSLAGTGDYEQYF	TGTGCCAGCAGCTTAGCCGGGACAGGGGACTACGAGCAGTACTTC
.	TRBD2	TRBV29-1	TRBJ2-1	CSVVSGSKDNEQFF	TGCAGCGTGGTTAGCGGGAGTAAAGACAATGAGCAGTTCTTC
.	.	TRBV5-6	TRBJ1-4	CASSLGLGAGVKKEKLFF	TGTGCCAGCAGCTTGGGCTTAGGAGCGGGAGTAAAGAAGGAAAAACTGTTTTTT
.	.	TRBV7-9	TRBJ2-7	CASSRSDGTYEQYF	TGTGCCAGCAGCCGTTCGGACGGGACCTACGAGCAGTACTTC
.	.	TRBV29-1	TRBJ2-2	CSVENGGELFF	TGCAGCGTTGAAAACGGCGGGGAGCTGTTTTTT
.	.	TRBV12-2	TRBJ1-3	CASHFRQISGNTIYF	TGTGCAAGTCACTTCCGACAGATCTCTGGAAACACCATATATTTT
.	.	TRBV6-1	TRBJ1-5	CASSAGTNSNQPQHF	TGTGCCAGCAGTGCCGGGACAAATAGCAATCAGCCCCAGCATTTT
few	.	TRBV6-1	TRBJ1-1	CASSLRTVNTEAFF	TGTGCCAGCAGTCTCCGGACAGTGAACACTGAAGCTTTCTTT
.	.	TRBV29-1	TRBJ2-1	CSVRERAMIDEQFF	TGCAGCGTACGAGAGCGGGCCATGATCGATGAGCAGTTCTTC
.	TRBD1	TRBV30	TRBJ2-3	CAWSQGDGTDTQYF	TGTGCCTGGTCACAGGGGGATGGCACAGATACGCAGTATTTT
.	.	TRBV18	TRBJ1-5	CASSPDIGQPQHF	TGTGCCAGCTCACCAGACATCGGTCAGCCCCAGCATTTT
.	TRBD1	TRBV9	TRBJ2-2	CASSVRGLNTGELFF	TGTGCCAGCAGCGTCAGGGGGCTGAACACCGGGGAGCTGTTTTTT
.	.	TRBV2	TRBJ2-7	CASSGPVGEQYF	TGTGCCAGCAGTGGGCCCGTCGGGGAGCAGTACTTC
.	.	TRBV28	TRBJ2-1	CAAGAGRSWDEQFF	TGTGCCGCGGGCGCCGGGAGAAGTTGGGATGAGCAGTTCTTC
.	.	TRBV5-1	TRBJ1-1	CASSYSGTGGTEAFF	TGCGCCAGCAGCTATTCCGGGACGGGGGGCACTGAAGCTTTCTTT